Reported below is one TCR beta chain. Its target is unknown. Germline and junction disagree at one end, which may indicate a read error. The data were obtained in a study of CD4 T cells in relation to SARS-CoV-2 and coronaviruses. At the level of the study: Convalescent donors were aged about 20 to 80, with median approximately 36 years.

Generated by immunoSEQ multiplex PCR, the TCRdb table keeps only in-frame clones and is missing some. This table has under 50,000 clones, approximately 88% appearing once. Study-wide points: Crossreactive clones expanded significantly less to SARS-CoV-2 than monoreactive clones.

CDR1 and CDR2 from the germline V gene are SGHVS and FQNEAQ. The CDR3 totals 16 residues. The sample was memory CD4+ T cells from PBMCs. V gene TRBV7-8 combines with J gene TRBJ1-3; the D gene is possibly TRBD1 (5 bases). The TCR comes from an adult with COVID-19. This CDR3 reads CASSLEPPRAGNTIYF. The DNA of the CDR3 is TGTGCCAGCAGTTTAGAACCCCCCAGGGCTGGAAACACCATATATTTT. Complete variable domain (other parts from reference TRBV7-8 and TRBJ1-3): GAGVSQSPRYKVAKRGQDVALRCDPISGHVSLFWYQQALGQGPEFLTYFQNEAQLDKSGLPSDRFFAERPEGSVSTLKIQRTQQEDSAVYLCASSLEPPRAGNTIYFGEGSWLTVV.